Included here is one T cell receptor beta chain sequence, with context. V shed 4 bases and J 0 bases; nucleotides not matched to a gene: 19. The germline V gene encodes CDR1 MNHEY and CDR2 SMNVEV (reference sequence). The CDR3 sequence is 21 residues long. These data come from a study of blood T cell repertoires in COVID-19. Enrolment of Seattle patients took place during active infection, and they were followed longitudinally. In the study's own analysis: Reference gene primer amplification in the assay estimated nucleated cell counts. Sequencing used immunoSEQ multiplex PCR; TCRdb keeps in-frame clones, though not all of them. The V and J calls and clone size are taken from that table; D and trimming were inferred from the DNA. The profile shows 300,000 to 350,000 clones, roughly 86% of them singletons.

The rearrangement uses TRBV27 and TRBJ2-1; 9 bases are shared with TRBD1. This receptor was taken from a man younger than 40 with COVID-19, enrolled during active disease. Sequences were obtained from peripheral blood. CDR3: CASSWGSQGAVWAVSYNEQFF. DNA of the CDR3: TGTGCCAGCAGTTGGGGATCACAGGGGGCAGTCTGGGCGGTCTCCTACAATGAGCAGTTCTTC.